This T cell receptor beta chain was sequenced during a study of blood T cell repertoires in COVID-19. Study details: There were acute and convalescent COVID-19 samples, and they came from the United States, Italy and Spain.

Trimming at V came to 0 bases and at J to 5 bases, leaving 7 bases not matched to a gene. The V gene's germline CDR1 is MGHRA and CDR2 YSYEKL. The CDR3 covers 16 residues. Original handling: By means of reference gene primer amplification, nucleated cell counts were estimated. Here immunoSEQ multiplex PCR was the method, and the copy in TCRdb shows in-frame clones only, minus some. V and J calls and clone size are as listed in that table; D and trimming were resolved from the DNA. The table lists 65,000 to 75,000 clones, roughly 80% of them singletons. The sequencing input was peripheral blood. The TCR was taken from a woman of 80 years or more with acute or convalescent COVID-19. V usage is TRBV4-1 and J usage is TRBJ1-5; 7 nucleotides line up with TRBD1. CDR3: CASSQDPGQAYQPQHF. CDR3 in DNA: TGCGCCAGCAGCCAAGATCCCGGACAGGCCTATCAGCCCCAGCATTTT.